This T cell receptor beta chain emerged from a study of molecular identifiers for immune sequencing clone quantification. Study-wide results and caveats: The sizes of highly expanded clones could be underestimated when identical TCR molecules share a barcode.

V shed 5 bases and J shed 6 bases, with 14 bases lying between them. This CDR3 is built from 13 residues. Germline-derived CDR1 and CDR2 are KGHSH and LQKENI. TCRdb analysed the PCR reads with MiXCR anew, one entry per CDR3 protein. The data contain roughly 300,000 distinct CDR3 sequences, 24% of them singletons. About this clonotype: Its antigen is unidentified.

The sequenced sample consisted of naive CD8+ T cells from blood, with Jurkat cell RNA spiked in. As to subset: FACS-sorted CD8+CD4-CCR7+CD45RA+ naive T cells. The source of this sequence is a human donor in good health. Some libraries in this study had Jurkat cell RNA spiked in. J is TRBJ2-7 and V is TRBV18; no clear D. CDR3 sequence reads: CASSTTGLVEQYF. CDR3 coding DNA: TGTGCCAGCTCAACTACTGGGTTAGTCGAGCAGTACTTC.